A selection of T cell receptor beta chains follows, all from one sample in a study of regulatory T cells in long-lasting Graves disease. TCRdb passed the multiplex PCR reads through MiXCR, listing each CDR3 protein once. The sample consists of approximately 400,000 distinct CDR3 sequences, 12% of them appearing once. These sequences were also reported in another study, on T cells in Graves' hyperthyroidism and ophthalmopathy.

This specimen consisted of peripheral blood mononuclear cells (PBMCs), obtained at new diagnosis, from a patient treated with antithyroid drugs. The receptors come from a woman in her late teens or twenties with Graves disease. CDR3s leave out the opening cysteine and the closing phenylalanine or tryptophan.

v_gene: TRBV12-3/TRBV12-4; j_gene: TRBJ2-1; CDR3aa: ASSLGDRGINEQF
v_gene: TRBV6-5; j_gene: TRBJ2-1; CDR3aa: ASSCGRGYNEQF
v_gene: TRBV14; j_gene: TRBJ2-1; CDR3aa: ASSLRGWDSYNEQF
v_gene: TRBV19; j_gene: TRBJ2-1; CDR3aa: ASTRYGGGGGYEQF
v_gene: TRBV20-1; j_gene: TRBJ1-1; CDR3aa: SARAPFGWTEAF
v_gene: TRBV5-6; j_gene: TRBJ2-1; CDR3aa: ASSLGARSLGSSYNEQF
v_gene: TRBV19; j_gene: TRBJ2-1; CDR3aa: ASSMVAGGPPV
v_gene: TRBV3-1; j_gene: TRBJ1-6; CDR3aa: ASSQGTGFNSPLH
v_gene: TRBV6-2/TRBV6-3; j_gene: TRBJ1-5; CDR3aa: ASSRSSSYQPQH
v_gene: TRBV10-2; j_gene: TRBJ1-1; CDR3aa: ASSLIPRQENTEAF
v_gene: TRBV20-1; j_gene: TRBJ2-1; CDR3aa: SASRLSSGSNEQF
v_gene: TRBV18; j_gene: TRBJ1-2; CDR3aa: ASSPSQQGLGGYT
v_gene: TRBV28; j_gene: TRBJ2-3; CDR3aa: ASSTLATDTQY
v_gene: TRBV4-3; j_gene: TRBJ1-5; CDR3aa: ASSQGRGWKQPQH
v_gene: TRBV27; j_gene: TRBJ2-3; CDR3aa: AGQVPRPGPDTQY
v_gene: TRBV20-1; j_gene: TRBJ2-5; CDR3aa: STLQETQY
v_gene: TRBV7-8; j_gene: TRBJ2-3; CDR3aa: ASSPPRMDTQY
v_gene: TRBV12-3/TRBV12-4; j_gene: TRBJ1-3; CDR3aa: ASSPLPGQRKASSGNTIY
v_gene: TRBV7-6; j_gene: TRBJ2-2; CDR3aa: ASSPPRGQLNTGELF
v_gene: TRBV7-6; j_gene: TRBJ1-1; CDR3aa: ASSRGGADRNTEAF
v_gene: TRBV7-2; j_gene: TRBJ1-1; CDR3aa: ASRNTYREHEAF
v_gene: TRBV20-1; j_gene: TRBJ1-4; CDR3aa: SASRTGGSGKLF
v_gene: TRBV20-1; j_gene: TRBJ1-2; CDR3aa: SARDLLAGADGYT
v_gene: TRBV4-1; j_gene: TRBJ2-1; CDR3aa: ASSQVTGLMMDEQF
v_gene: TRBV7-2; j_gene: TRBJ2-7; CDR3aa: ASSFSRTIPYEQY
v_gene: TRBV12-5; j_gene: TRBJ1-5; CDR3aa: ASKLGTFRSNQPQH
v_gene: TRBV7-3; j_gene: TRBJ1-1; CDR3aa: ASSLMTNTEAF
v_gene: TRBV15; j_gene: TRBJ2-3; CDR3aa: ATSREAGGADTQY
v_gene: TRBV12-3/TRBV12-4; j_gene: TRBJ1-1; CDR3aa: ASSLAGIEAF
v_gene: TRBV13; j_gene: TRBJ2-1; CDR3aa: ASSSMSAGGTYNEQF
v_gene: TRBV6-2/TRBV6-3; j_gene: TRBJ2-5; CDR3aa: ASRAPGGETQY
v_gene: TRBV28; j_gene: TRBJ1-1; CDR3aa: AIPGVPEGTEAF